This TCR beta chain was recovered during a study of CD8 T cells in Susac syndrome. Study-level results: TCR sequencing and HLA analysis covered a relatively small number of individuals.

The RNA input was about 0.5 to 1 ug, and it was reverse transcribed with random hexamers. An immunoSEQ multiplex PCR amplified TCR beta CDR3 over 54 Vbeta and 13 Jbeta. TCRdb processed the immunoSEQ multiplex PCR reads anew with MiXCR; each CDR3 protein has one entry. The sample yields approximately 180,000 distinct CDR3 sequences, approximately 95% seen once. The V end was cut by 6 bases, the J end by 1 base, with 3 bases between. CDR1 SQVTM and CDR2 ANQGSEA come from the germline V gene. This CDR3 region has 10 residues. On this clonotype itself: The antigen is unknown.

The source material was CD4+ T cells from PBMCs. The receptor comes from a human donor with multiple sclerosis. The rearrangement links TRBV29-1 to TRBJ2-5; D gene uncertain. DNA for the CDR3: TGCAGCGTGACCCAAGAGACCCAGTACTTC. It specifies CSVTQETQYF.